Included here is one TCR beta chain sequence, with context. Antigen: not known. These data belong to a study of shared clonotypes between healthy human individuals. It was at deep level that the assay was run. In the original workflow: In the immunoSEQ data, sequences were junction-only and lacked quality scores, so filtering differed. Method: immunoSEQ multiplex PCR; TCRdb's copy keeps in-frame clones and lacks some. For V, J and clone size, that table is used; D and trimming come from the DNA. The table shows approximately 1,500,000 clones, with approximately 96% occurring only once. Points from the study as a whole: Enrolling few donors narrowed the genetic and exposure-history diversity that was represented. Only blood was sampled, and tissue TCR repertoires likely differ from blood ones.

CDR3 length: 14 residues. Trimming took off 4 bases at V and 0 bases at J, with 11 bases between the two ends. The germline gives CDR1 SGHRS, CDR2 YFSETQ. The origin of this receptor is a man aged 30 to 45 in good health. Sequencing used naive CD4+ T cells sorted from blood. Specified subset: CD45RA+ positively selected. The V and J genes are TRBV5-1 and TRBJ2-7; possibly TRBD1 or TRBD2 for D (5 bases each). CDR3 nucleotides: TGCGCCAGCAGCGAGGGACCTACCTCCTACGAGCAGTACTTC. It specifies CASSEGPTSYEQYF.